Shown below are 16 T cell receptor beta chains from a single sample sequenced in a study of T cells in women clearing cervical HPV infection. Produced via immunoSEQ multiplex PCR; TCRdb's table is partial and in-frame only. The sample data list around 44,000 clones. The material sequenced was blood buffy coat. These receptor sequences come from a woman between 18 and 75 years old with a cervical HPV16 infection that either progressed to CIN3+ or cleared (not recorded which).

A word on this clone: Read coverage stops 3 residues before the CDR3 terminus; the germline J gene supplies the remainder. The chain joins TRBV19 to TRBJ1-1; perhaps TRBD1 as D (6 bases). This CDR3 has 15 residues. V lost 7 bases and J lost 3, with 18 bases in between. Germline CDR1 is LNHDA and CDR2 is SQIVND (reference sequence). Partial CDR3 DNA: TGTGCCAGTAAAACAAACAGGGTCGAGGACACTGAA. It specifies CASKTNRVEDTE. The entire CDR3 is CASKTNRVEDTEAFF.

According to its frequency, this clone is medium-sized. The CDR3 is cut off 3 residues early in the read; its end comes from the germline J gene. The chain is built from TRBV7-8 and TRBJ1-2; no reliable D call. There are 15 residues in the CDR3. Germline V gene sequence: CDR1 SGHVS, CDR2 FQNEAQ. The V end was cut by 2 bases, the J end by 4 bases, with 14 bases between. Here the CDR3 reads CASSLIPTGSYGYTF. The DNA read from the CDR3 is TGTGCCAGCAGCTTAATTCCCACGGGGAGCTATGGC.

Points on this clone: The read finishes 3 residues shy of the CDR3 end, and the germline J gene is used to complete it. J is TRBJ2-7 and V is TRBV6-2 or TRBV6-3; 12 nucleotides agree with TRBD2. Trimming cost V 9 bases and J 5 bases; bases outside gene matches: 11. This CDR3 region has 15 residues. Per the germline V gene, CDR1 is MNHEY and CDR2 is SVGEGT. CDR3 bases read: TGTGCCAGTGGACTAGCGGGAATAGGTAGCAACGAG. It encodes CASGLAGIGSNE. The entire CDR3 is CASGLAGIGSNEQYF.

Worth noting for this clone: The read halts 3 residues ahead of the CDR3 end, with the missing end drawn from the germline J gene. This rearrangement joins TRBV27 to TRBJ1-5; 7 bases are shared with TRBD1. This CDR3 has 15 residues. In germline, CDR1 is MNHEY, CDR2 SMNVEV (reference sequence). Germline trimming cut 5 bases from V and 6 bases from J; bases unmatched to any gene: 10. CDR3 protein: CASSPQGVILQPQHF. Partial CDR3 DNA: TGTGCCAGCAGTCCTCAGGGGGTGATACTTCAGCCC.

The CDR3 spells CASSQDHYPPTDTQYF. The CDR3 DNA, read in part, is TGCGCCAGCAGCCAAGACCACTATCCCCCCACAGATACG. The chain couples TRBV4-1 to TRBJ2-3, with D unresolved. With the read ending 3 residues before the CDR3 end, the germline J gene is used to fill in that end. CDR1 and CDR2 from the germline V gene are MGHRA and YSYEKL. With 0 bases removed from V and 2 bases from J, the gap between germline ends came to 12 bases. This CDR3 is built from 16 residues.

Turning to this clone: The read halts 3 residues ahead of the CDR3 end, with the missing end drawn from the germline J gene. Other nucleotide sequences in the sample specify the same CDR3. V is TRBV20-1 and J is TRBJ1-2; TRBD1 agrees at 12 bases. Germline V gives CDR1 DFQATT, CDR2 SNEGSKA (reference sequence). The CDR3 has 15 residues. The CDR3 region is CSARDKGQGAGGYTF. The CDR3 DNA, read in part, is TGCAGTGCTAGAGATAAGGGACAGGGGGCAGGGGGC.

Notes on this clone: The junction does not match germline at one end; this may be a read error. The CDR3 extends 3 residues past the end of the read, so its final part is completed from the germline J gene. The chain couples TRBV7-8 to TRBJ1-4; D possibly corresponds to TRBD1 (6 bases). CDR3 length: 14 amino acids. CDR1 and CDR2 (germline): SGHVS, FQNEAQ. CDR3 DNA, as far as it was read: TGTGCCAGCAGCCTGGGGACAACGAATGAAAAA. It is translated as CASSLGTTNEK. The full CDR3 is CASSLGTTNEKLFF.

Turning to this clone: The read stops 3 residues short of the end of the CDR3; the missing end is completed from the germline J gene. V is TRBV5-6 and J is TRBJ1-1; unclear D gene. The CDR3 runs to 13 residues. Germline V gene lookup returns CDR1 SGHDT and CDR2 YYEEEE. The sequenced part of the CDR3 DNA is TGTGCCAGCAGCGAAGCGTCTACCTTTCAA. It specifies CASSEASTFQ. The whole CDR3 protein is CASSEASTFQAFF.

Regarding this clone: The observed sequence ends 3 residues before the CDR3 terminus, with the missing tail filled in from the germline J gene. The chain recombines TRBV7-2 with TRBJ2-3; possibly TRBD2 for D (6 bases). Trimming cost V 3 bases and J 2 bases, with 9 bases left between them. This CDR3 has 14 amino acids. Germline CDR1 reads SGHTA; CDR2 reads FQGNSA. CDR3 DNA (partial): TGTGCCAGCAGCTTCCGGGACTCCACAGATACG. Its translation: CASSFRDSTDT. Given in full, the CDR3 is CASSFRDSTDTQYF.

CDR3: CASSSLNTGELFF. Incomplete CDR3 DNA: TGTGCCAGCAGCTCTCTTAACACCGGGGAG. V usage is TRBV11-2 and J usage is TRBJ2-2; D remains ambiguous. The read halts 3 residues ahead of the CDR3 end, with the missing end drawn from the germline J gene. V lost 4 bases and J 2 bases, leaving 5 bases between the germline ends. The CDR3 consists of 13 residues. The germline gives CDR1 SGHAT, CDR2 FQNNGV.

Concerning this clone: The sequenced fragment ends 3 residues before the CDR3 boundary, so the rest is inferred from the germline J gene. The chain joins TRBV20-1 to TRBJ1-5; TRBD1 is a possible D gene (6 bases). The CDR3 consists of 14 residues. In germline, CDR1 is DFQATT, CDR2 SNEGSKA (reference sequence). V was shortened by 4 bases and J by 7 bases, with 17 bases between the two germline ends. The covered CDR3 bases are TGCAGTGCTATTTTATACAGGGAATCCCAGCCC. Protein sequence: CSAILYRESQP. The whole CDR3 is CSAILYRESQPQHF.

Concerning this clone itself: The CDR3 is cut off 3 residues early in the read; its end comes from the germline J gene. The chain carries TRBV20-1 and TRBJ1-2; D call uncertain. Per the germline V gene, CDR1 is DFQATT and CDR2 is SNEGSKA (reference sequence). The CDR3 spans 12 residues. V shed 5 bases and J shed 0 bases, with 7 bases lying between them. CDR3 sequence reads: CSARVTNYGYTF. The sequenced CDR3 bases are TGCAGTGCTCGTGTAACTAACTATGGC.

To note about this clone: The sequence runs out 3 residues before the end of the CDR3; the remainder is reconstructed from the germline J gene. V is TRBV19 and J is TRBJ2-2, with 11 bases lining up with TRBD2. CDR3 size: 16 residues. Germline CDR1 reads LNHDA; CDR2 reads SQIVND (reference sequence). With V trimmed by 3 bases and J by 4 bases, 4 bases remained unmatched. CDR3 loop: CASSITGLAGTGELFF. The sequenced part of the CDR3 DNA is TGTGCCAGTAGTATTACAGGACTAGCGGGCACCGGGGAG.

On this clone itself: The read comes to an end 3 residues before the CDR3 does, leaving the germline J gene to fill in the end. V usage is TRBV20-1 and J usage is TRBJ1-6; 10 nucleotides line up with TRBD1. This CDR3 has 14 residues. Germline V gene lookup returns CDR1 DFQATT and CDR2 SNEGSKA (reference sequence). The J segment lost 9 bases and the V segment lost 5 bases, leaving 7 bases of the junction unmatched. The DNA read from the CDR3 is TGCAGTGCTTCCCGGGACAGGGGTCCTTCACCC. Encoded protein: CSASRDRGPSP. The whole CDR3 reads CSASRDRGPSPLHF.

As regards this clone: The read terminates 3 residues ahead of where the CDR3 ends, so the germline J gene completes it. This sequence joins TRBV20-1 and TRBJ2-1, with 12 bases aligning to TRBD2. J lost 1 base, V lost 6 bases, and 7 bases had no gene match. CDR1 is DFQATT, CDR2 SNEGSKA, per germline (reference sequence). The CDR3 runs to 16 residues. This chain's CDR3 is CSARTSGTRSYNEQFF. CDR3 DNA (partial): TGCAGTGCGCGGACTAGCGGGACGAGGTCCTACAATGAG.

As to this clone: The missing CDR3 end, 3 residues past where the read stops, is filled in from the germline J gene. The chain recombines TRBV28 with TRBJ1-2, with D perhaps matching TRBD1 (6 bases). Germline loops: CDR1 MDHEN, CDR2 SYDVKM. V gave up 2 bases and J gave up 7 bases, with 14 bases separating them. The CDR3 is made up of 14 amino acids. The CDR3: CASSLDQGMGGYTF. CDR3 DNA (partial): TGTGCCAGCAGTTTAGATCAGGGGATGGGTGGC.